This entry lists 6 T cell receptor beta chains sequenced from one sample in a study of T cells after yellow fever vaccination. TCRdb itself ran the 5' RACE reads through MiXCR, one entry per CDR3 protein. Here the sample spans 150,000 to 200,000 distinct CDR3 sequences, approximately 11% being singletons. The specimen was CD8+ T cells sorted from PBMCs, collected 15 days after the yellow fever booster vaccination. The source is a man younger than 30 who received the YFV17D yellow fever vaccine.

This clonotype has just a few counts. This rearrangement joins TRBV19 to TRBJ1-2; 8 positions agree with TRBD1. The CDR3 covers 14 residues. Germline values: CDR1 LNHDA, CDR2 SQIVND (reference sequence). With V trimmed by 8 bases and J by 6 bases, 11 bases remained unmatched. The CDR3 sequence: CASEKGGRGHGYTF. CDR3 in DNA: TGTGCCAGTGAAAAAGGAGGCAGGGGGCATGGCTACACCTTC. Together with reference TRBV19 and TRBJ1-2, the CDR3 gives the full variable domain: DGGITQSPKYLFRKEGQNVTLSCEQNLNHDAMYWYRQDPGQGLRLIYYSQIVNDFQKGDIAEGYSVSREKKESFPLTVTSAQKNPTAFYLCASEKGGRGHGYTFGSGTRLTVV.

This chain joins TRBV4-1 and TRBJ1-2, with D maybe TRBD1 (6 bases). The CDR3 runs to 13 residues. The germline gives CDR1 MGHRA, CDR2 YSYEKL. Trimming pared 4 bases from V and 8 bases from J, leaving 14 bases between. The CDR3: CASSLPTGYGYTF. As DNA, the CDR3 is TGCGCCAGCAGCCTACCCACAGGGTACGGCTACACCTTC.

In nucleotides, the CDR3 is TGCGCCAGCAGCCAAGATTTCTCCTTAGGAGCTTTCTTT. Its translation is CASSQDFSLGAFF. The V gene is TRBV4-1, the J gene TRBJ1-1; D is undetermined. Germline CDR1 and CDR2: MGHRA and YSYEKL. V lost 0 bases and J lost 10, with 12 bases in between. This CDR3 has 13 residues.

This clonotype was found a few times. CDR3 DNA sequence: TGCAGTGCTAGAATTGCGGGGGCGATCTTCTACAATGAGCAGTTCTTC. This translates into CSARIAGAIFYNEQFF. V and J are TRBV20-1 and TRBJ2-1; D might be TRBD2 (7 bases). V was pared by 2 bases and J by 3 bases, with 17 bases between. The CDR3 has 16 residues. CDR1 is DFQATT, CDR2 SNEGSKA, per germline (reference sequence).

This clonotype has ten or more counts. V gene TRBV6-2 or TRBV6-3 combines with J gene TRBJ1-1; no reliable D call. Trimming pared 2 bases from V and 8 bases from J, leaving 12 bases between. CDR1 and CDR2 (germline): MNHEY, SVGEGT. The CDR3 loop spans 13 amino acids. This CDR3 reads CASSYPLFPEAFF. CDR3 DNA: TGTGCCAGCAGTTACCCCCTGTTTCCGGAAGCTTTCTTT.

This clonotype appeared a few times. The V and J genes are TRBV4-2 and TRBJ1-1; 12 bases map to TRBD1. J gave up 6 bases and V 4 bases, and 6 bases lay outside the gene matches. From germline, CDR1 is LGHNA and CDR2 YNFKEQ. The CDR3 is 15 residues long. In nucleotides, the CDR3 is TGTGCCAGCAGCCGAGGGACAGGGGGCTCGCCTGAAGCTTTCTTT. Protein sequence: CASSRGTGGSPEAFF.